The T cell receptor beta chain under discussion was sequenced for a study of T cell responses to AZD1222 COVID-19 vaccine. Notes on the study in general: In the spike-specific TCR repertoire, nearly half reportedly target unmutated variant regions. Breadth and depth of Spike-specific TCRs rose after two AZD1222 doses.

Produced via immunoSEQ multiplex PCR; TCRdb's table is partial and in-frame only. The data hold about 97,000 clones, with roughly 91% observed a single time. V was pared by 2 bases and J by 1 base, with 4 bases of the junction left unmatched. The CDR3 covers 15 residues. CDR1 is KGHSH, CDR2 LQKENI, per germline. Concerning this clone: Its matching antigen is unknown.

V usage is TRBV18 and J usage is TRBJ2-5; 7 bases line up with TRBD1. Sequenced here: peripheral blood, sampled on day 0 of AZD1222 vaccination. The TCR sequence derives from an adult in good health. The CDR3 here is CASSPATGSQETQYF. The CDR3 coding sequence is TGTGCCAGCTCACCAGCGACAGGGTCCCAAGAGACCCAGTACTTC.